The rows below give T cell receptor beta chains drawn from one sample of a study of cytomegalovirus exposure and HLA in healthy donors. Repertoires were generated with immunoSEQ multiplex PCR, while TCRdb's copy carries only in-frame clones and drops some. The table has roughly 200,000 clones, roughly 79% seen once. Sequenced: PBMCs. The receptor source for this set is a woman aged 40 to 50 in good health and CMV-seronegative. Each CDR3 is given without its conserved first and last residue. Fields, in order: V gene, J gene, CDR3 length, CDR3 protein.

>TRBV7-6|TRBJ1-3|15
ASSIAPRGMTGNTIY
>TRBV10-3|TRBJ2-7|13
AISESASTGDEQY
>TRBV5-1|TRBJ2-7|12
ASSPRGVSYEQY
>TRBV5-1|TRBJ1-2|11
ASSLSSNYGYT
>TRBV7-9|TRBJ2-1|10
ASSLPQNEQF
>TRBV30|TRBJ2-7|11
AWRPGRNYEQY
>TRBV28|TRBJ1-5|14
ASSSGAGGAWQPQH
>TRBV19|TRBJ1-4|11
ASSPVTGEKLF
>TRBV20-1|TRBJ2-5|9
SAGGWETQY
>TRBV27|TRBJ1-2|12
ASSLSNRVYGYT
>TRBV2|TRBJ1-3|10
ASQWSGNTIY
>TRBV28|TRBJ2-1|16
ASSATVPGARSYNEQF
>TRBV9|TRBJ1-1|11
ASSTIGNTEAF
>TRBV7-6|TRBJ2-1|13
ASSLGTGGINEQF
>TRBV9|TRBJ2-3|12
ASSAQGGTDTQY
>TRBV4-3|TRBJ1-4|12
ASSQRRVSEKLF
>TRBV10-1|TRBJ1-4|11
ASSPATNEKLF
>TRBV5-8|TRBJ1-6|17
ASSSILSGTGASYSPLH
>TRBV25-1|TRBJ1-6|12
ASSENRVYSPLH
>TRBV19|NA|11
ASSPYGGMELF
>TRBV5-1|TRBJ2-7|12
ASSLESGIYEQY
>TRBV6-7|TRBJ1-5|15
ASSYGRRDRSNQPQH
>TRBV30|TRBJ2-5|13
AWSIGTSGEETQY
>TRBV18|TRBJ1-1|14
ASSPPSSGQNTEAF
>TRBV2|TRBJ1-1|13
ASSEAPGGGTEAF
>TRBV2|TRBJ1-5|13
ASSLTSGVGQPQH
>TRBV7-9|TRBJ1-4|12
ASSKTGPNEKLF
>TRBV4-3|TRBJ1-6|14
ASSQDMSSYNSPLH
>TRBV27|TRBJ2-7|13
ASTPRRAGSGVEY
>TRBV6-5|TRBJ2-2|12
ASRPGQDGGELF
>TRBV11-3|TRBJ2-5|13
ASSHAGTVVRRQY
>TRBV7-8|TRBJ1-5|13
ASSLDTGMGQPQH
>TRBV6-6|TRBJ1-5|14
ASSYSSGSSNQPQH
>TRBV7-9|TRBJ2-1|14
ASSLSLDSPRNEQF
>TRBV19|TRBJ1-2|16
ASSIGFGGTGRNYGYT
>TRBV19|TRBJ1-4|13
ASSLGQPYNEKLF
>TRBV5-1|TRBJ2-1|14
ASSLDRRGRNNEQF
>TRBV28|TRBJ2-7|14
ASSGLAGHSSYEQY
>TRBV10-3|TRBJ2-2|12
AIRLAWDTGELF
>TRBV12-5|TRBJ2-7|10
ASGTAGYEQY
>TRBV7-9|TRBJ2-7|12
ASSWGTGGYEQY
>TRBV15|TRBJ1-2|10
ATSNRGGGYT
>TRBV5-1|TRBJ1-1|14
ASSSGTGPGNTEAF
>TRBV13|TRBJ2-7|14
ASSFGLAGAPYEQY
>TRBV19|TRBJ1-1|13
ASSRAGKGNTEAF
>TRBV19|TRBJ2-2|14
ASSITGAPNTGELF
>TRBV7-9|TRBJ1-6|11
ASSSSGSSPLH
>TRBV15|TRBJ2-7|11
ATSTADLDEQY
>TRBV27|TRBJ2-7|13
ASSLSASGGPEQY
>TRBV5-1|TRBJ2-5|14
ASSLRPSGVQETQY
>TRBV11-3|TRBJ2-5|12
ASSTSRWQETQY
>TRBV11-3|TRBJ1-1|10
ASSLPGTGTF